Presented here are 25 T cell receptor beta chains from one specimen sequenced in a study of T cell clones after liver transplantation (dated 2019 in TCRdb). Libraries were prepared through the immunoSEQ multiplex PCR assay. The source is immuneACCESS, and TCRdb retained only in-frame sequences with V and J called. Part of the clones is not carried over; for the studies checked, unresolved V genes explain less than half of this, and the remainder is unexplained. The sample includes 75,000 to 95,000 clones, with roughly 83% observed a single time. Clones ranked in the top ten supply 2.8% of the sample. The sequencing here drew on CD4+ T cells from blood, taken at the 22-month timepoint. These TCRs come from a human patient who received a liver transplant. Some T cells may have been brought in with the graft after a transplant.

In nucleotides, the CDR3 is TGTGCCAGCAGCTTAGGCGGGGGGGCGGTCACTAATGAGCAGTTCTTC. Protein sequence: CASSLGGGAVTNEQFF. The rearrangement joins TRBV7-2 to TRBJ2-1; TRBD2 agrees at 9 bases. Trimming at V came to 1 base and at J to 7 bases, leaving 8 bases not matched to a gene. From germline, CDR1 is SGHTA and CDR2 FQGNSA. The CDR3 has 16 residues.

In its sample, this clone was seen once. This chain links TRBV10-3 with TRBJ2-5; possibly TRBD2 for D (7 bases). Germline assignment: CDR1 ENHRY and CDR2 SYGVKD. The CDR3 contains 16 residues. Trimming left V 5 bases short and J 1 base short, with 17 bases between. DNA of the CDR3: TGTGCCATCAGTAGTAGGGGGGGTACTTCCCAAGAGACCCAGTACTTC. This encodes CAISSRGGTSQETQYF.

The chain has TRBV7-9 and TRBJ2-2, with D perhaps TRBD2 (6 bases). The V gene lost 6 bases and the J gene lost 5 bases, with 16 bases spanning the gap. CDR1 SEHNR and CDR2 FQNEAQ come from the germline V gene (reference sequence). The CDR3 extends over 15 amino acids. CDR3 DNA: TGTGCCAGCAGGGTCCTGGACGGAGGGACCGGGGAGCTGTTTTTT. Translation gives CASRVLDGGTGELFF. Supplemented by reference TRBV7-9 and TRBJ2-2, the full variable domain reads DTGVSQNPRHKITKRGQNVTFRCDPISEHNRLYWYRQTLGQGPEFLTYFQNEAQLEKSRLLSDRFSAERPKGSFSTLEIQRTEQGDSAMYLCASRVLDGGTGELFFGEGSRLTVL.

The chain links TRBV7-9 to TRBJ1-1, with 11 nucleotides matching TRBD1. This CDR3 region has 16 residues. V trimming: 0 bases; J trimming: 5 bases; junction bases outside the gene matches: 5. In germline, CDR1 is SEHNR, CDR2 FQNEAQ (reference sequence). CDR3 in amino acids: CASSLALGQGGTEAFF. In DNA form, the CDR3 reads TGTGCCAGCAGCTTAGCGCTGGGACAGGGGGGAACTGAAGCTTTCTTT.

This chain connects TRBV19 to TRBJ2-2; 13 bases agree with TRBD2. The germline V gene has CDR1 LNHDA and CDR2 SQIVND (reference sequence). V gave up 5 bases and J gave up 1 base; unmatched junction bases: 10. The CDR3 runs 19 residues. This CDR3 is CASSLRTSGRRGNTGELFF. DNA of the CDR3: TGTGCCAGTAGTCTCCGGACTAGCGGGAGAAGAGGGAACACCGGGGAGCTGTTTTTT.

The chain carries TRBV7-2 and TRBJ1-1, with D unclear. Germline CDR1 is SGHTA and CDR2 is FQGNSA. This CDR3 spans 12 amino acids. V was shortened by 5 bases and J by 6 bases, with 10 bases between the two germline ends. The CDR3 sequence is CASSPPWAEAFF. The CDR3 DNA reads as TGTGCCAGCAGCCCACCCTGGGCTGAAGCTTTCTTT.

The chain links TRBV2 to TRBJ2-1, with 12 bases that match TRBD2. The CDR3 loop spans 16 amino acids. Germline lookup yields CDR1 SNHLY and CDR2 FYNNEI. The trim removed 0 bases at V and 8 bases at J, leaving 5 bases unmatched. The CDR3 spells CASSEAASGGAYEQFF. The CDR3 bases are TGTGCCAGCAGTGAAGCGGCTAGCGGGGGGGCCTATGAGCAGTTCTTC.

Only a few counts were recorded for this clone. This chain connects TRBV10-1 to TRBJ2-3; 8 bases map to TRBD1. The CDR3 has 15 amino acids. J gave up 3 bases and V 10 bases, and 12 bases lay outside the gene matches. Germline V gene sequence: CDR1 WNHNN, CDR2 SYGVQD (reference sequence). This CDR3 is CAIYAGTGGTDTQYF. The CDR3 DNA reads TGCGCCATCTACGCCGGGACAGGCGGAACAGATACGCAGTATTTT.

With respect to this clone: An end of the junction differs from the germline gene, which may be a read error. The chain uses TRBV10-3 and TRBJ2-3, with D unclear. Germline V gene lookup returns CDR1 ENHRY and CDR2 SYGVKD. This CDR3 is 14 amino acids long. CDR3 sequence (DNA): TGTGCCATTAGTGAGTCATTTAGGGCAGATACGCAGTATTTT. Amino acid sequence: CAISESFRADTQYF.

This chain joins TRBV7-2 and TRBJ1-2, with D possibly matching TRBD1 (5 bases). The CDR3 runs 13 residues. Germline V gene lookup returns CDR1 SGHTA and CDR2 FQGNSA. The V gene lost 1 base and the J gene lost 8 bases, with 11 bases spanning the gap. CDR3 sequence: CASSLDGRVGYTF. CDR3 bases: TGTGCCAGCAGCTTAGATGGCAGGGTGGGCTACACCTTC.

J is TRBJ1-1 and V is TRBV7-8; 10 bases line up with TRBD1. J was trimmed by 7 bases and V by 5 bases; bases with no gene match: 10. The CDR3 loop spans 15 amino acids. Germline values: CDR1 SGHVS, CDR2 FQNEAQ. This CDR3 is CASSKPGTGVDEAFF. DNA of the CDR3: TGTGCCAGCAGCAAACCCGGGACAGGGGTAGATGAAGCTTTCTTT.

The rearrangement joins TRBV6-6 to TRBJ2-7; 7 bases line up with TRBD2. Germline V CDR1 and CDR2: MNHNY, SVGAGI (reference sequence). V trimming: 5 bases; J trimming: 2 bases; junction bases outside the gene matches: 6. CDR3 length: 14 residues. CDR3 sequence (DNA): TGTGCCAGCAGTCACGCGGGAGTAACCTACGAGCAGTACTTC. This encodes CASSHAGVTYEQYF.

This clone is a singleton in its sample. The V gene is TRBV29-1, the J gene TRBJ1-2; D unresolved. V lost 4 bases to trimming and J lost 2 bases, with 8 bases between them. The CDR3 has 12 residues. Germline CDR1 is SQVTM and CDR2 is ANQGSEA. The CDR3 loop reads CSVGGQNYGYTF. DNA of the CDR3: TGCAGCGTTGGAGGTCAAAACTATGGCTACACCTTC.

The chain recombines TRBV18 with TRBJ1-3, with D hard to call. From germline, CDR1 is KGHSH and CDR2 LQKENI. The germline V and J ends were trimmed by 3 bases and 0 bases, with 9 bases remaining between them. The CDR3 is 15 amino acids. The CDR3 DNA sequence: TGTGCCAGCTCACCCGGACGGAGCTCTGGAAACACCATATATTTT. Its translation: CASSPGRSSGNTIYF. Full variable domain (missing parts from reference TRBV18 and TRBJ1-3): NAGVMQNPRHLVRRRGQEARLRCSPMKGHSHVYWYRQLPEEGLKFMVYLQKENIIDESGMPKERFSAEFPKEGPSILRIQQVVRGDSAAYFCASSPGRSSGNTIYFGEGSWLTVV.

This clone was found a few times. This chain connects TRBV4-3 to TRBJ1-4; D perhaps matches TRBD1 (6 bases). The CDR3 sequence is 16 residues long. Germline V CDR1 and CDR2: LGHNA, YSLEER. The ends were cut back, 4 bases at V and 6 bases at J, with 18 bases in the middle. For the CDR3, the DNA is TGCGCCAGCAGCCCAAGATACCAGGGGTTGGATGAAAAACTGTTTTTT. Translating it yields CASSPRYQGLDEKLFF.

The chain carries TRBV5-8 and TRBJ1-5; no definite D call. V dropped 1 base and J dropped 4 bases, with 9 bases sitting between them. CDR1 and CDR2 from the germline V gene are SGHTS and YDEGEE. This CDR3 has 14 amino acids. The CDR3 DNA follows: TGTGCCAGCAGCTTGTTTACTAGGAATCAGCCCCAGCATTTT. Residues: CASSLFTRNQPQHF.

V usage is TRBV5-1 and J usage is TRBJ1-1; D not certain. This CDR3 is built from 14 residues. Trimming took off 0 bases at V and 2 bases at J, with 8 bases between the two ends. Germline CDR1 reads SGHRS; CDR2 reads YFSETQ. The CDR3 nucleotides are TGCGCCAGCAGCTTGGAAAGGGTAAACACTGAAGCTTTCTTT. This codes for CASSLERVNTEAFF.

The chain couples TRBV4-1 to TRBJ1-2; 11 bases fit TRBD1. The CDR3 has 16 amino acids. The V segment lost 2 bases and the J segment 8 bases; nucleotides outside the gene matches: 10. In germline, CDR1 is MGHRA, CDR2 YSYEKL. CDR3 sequence: CASSQLGTGGIEGYTF. In DNA form, the CDR3 reads TGCGCCAGCAGCCAACTGGGGACAGGGGGTATCGAGGGCTACACCTTC.

This chain links TRBV7-9 with TRBJ2-7; 10 bases map to TRBD1. This CDR3 is 18 amino acids long. Germline V gene lookup returns CDR1 SEHNR and CDR2 FQNEAQ (reference sequence). J was trimmed by 0 bases and V by 2 bases; bases with no gene match: 10. The CDR3 region is CASSLIGGGTGDSYEQYF. The DNA for the CDR3 is TGTGCCAGCAGCTTAATAGGCGGAGGGACAGGGGACTCCTACGAGCAGTACTTC.

The chain uses TRBV11-3 and TRBJ2-1, with 7 bases aligning to TRBD2. Germline V gives CDR1 SGHNT, CDR2 YENEEA. This CDR3 contains 18 residues. J gave up 10 bases and V 3 bases, and 21 bases lay outside the gene matches. The CDR3 nucleotides are TGTGCCAGCAGCTTGGGCCCTAGCGGAAATGAGGACAATGTCGAGCAGTTCTTC. Translated, it gives CASSLGPSGNEDNVEQFF.

This chain links TRBV7-2 with TRBJ2-1, with 10 bases that match TRBD2. Germline loops: CDR1 SGHTA, CDR2 FQGNSA. V shed 3 bases, J shed 6 bases, and the junction held 2 bases outside the gene matches. The length of the CDR3 is 14 residues. The CDR3 is CASSFASGSNEQFF. The CDR3 nucleotides are TGTGCCAGCAGCTTCGCTAGCGGGAGCAATGAGCAGTTCTTC. The whole variable domain, remainder taken from reference TRBV7-2 and TRBJ2-1, is GAGVSQSPSNKVTEKGKDVELRCDPISGHTALYWYRQSLGQGLEFLIYFQGNSAPDKSGLPSDRFSAERTGGSVSTLTIQRTQQEDSAVYLCASSFASGSNEQFFGPGTRLTVL.

This chain connects TRBV19 to TRBJ2-1, with unresolved D. Germline V lookup: CDR1 LNHDA, CDR2 SQIVND (reference sequence). The ends were cut back, 9 bases at V and 9 bases at J, with 21 bases in the middle. This CDR3 is 14 amino acids long. The CDR3 reads CASLPGRAGTEQFF. As DNA, the CDR3 is TGTGCCAGCCTCCCCGGAAGGGCCGGCACTGAGCAGTTCTTC. Full variable domain (outside the CDR3, taken from reference TRBV19 and TRBJ2-1): DGGITQSPKYLFRKEGQNVTLSCEQNLNHDAMYWYRQDPGQGLRLIYYSQIVNDFQKGDIAEGYSVSREKKESFPLTVTSAQKNPTAFYLCASLPGRAGTEQFFGPGTRLTVL.

V usage is TRBV6-6 and J usage is TRBJ2-1; D is undetermined. Trimming shortened V by 6 bases and J by 9 bases, and 9 bases separated the two germline ends. The CDR3 spans 11 residues. CDR1 is MNHNY, CDR2 SVGAGI, per germline (reference sequence). The CDR3 DNA reads TGTGCCAGCAGGGAAAGCAGTGAGCAGTTCTTC. Its protein product is CASRESSEQFF.

V usage is TRBV13 and J usage is TRBJ2-7; D remains unclear. V shed 0 bases and J shed 5 bases, with 2 bases lying between them. The CDR3 has 11 amino acids. CDR1 is PRHDT and CDR2 is FYEKMQ in the germline V gene (reference sequence). CDR3 nucleotides: TGTGCCAGCAGCTTAGGCCACGAGCAGTACTTC. As protein: CASSLGHEQYF.

V is TRBV4-2 and J is TRBJ2-1; 9 bases are shared with TRBD2. Germline CDR1 is LGHNA and CDR2 is YNFKEQ. J was trimmed by 7 bases and V by 4 bases; bases with no gene match: 14. The CDR3 spans 17 residues. The CDR3 spells CASSPRVAGADRNEQFF. The CDR3 bases are TGTGCCAGCAGCCCCCGGGTAGCGGGGGCCGACCGGAATGAGCAGTTCTTC.